These 32 T cell receptor beta chains were all obtained from the same sample, sequenced in a study of cytomegalovirus exposure and HLA in healthy donors. Use of 60 Vbeta and 13 Jbeta primers characterized the PCR. Assay used: immunoSEQ multiplex PCR; TCRdb lists only in-frame clones, some missing. Of roughly 150,000 clones in the sample, less than 65% were seen once. Sequenced input: PBMCs. All receptors derive from a woman aged 25 to 39 in good health and CMV-seropositive.

The chain is built from TRBV19 and TRBJ2-7, with 12 positions matching TRBD2. This CDR3 has 15 residues. Germline V gene sequence: CDR1 LNHDA, CDR2 SQIVND (reference sequence). Trimming at V came to 3 bases and at J to 4 bases, leaving 4 bases not matched to a gene. The CDR3 is CASSMTSGSIYEQYF. The DNA for the CDR3 is TGTGCCAGTAGTATGACTAGCGGGAGTATTTACGAGCAGTACTTC.

The V and J genes are TRBV18 and TRBJ1-2, with TRBD1 identical over 8 bases. The germline gives CDR1 KGHSH, CDR2 LQKENI. The CDR3 extends over 16 amino acids. Trimming cost V 1 base and J 5 bases; bases outside gene matches: 9. CDR3 residues: CASSPRGGDRKYGYTF. In nucleotides, the CDR3 is TGTGCCAGCTCACCACGGGGCGGGGACAGGAAATATGGCTACACCTTC.

V usage is TRBV30 and J usage is TRBJ2-2, with no clear D. The CDR3 has 14 residues. V lost 5 bases, J lost 0 bases, and 10 bases lay in between. The germline CDR1 and CDR2 sequences are GTSNPN and SVGIG (reference sequence). The CDR3 sequence: CAWLFGPNTGELFF. The CDR3 bases are TGTGCCTGGCTCTTCGGTCCGAACACCGGGGAGCTGTTTTTT.

This clone occurred once. The genes are TRBV10-2 and TRBJ2-1; TRBD2 matches at 15 bases. From germline, CDR1 is WSHSY and CDR2 SAAADI. The CDR3 has 14 amino acids. The junction had 7 bases not matched to a gene; V was cut back by 10 bases and J by 9 bases. The CDR3 bases are TGCGCCACCTTGGGACTAGCGGGGGGCGGTGAGCAGTTCTTC. Encoded protein: CATLGLAGGGEQFF.

CDR3 amino acids: CASTSIEGVLGTDTQYF. In nucleotides, the CDR3 is TGTGCCAGCACCTCAATTGAGGGGGTCTTGGGCACAGATACGCAGTATTTT. The V call is TRBV28, the J call TRBJ2-3; TRBD1 might be the D (6 bases). Germline V gene sequence: CDR1 MDHEN, CDR2 SYDVKM. V lost 7 bases, J lost 1 base, and 21 bases lay in between. This CDR3 has 17 residues.

This clone was observed a single time. The genes are TRBV6-6 and TRBJ2-7, with 7 bases matching TRBD2. The length of the CDR3 is 13 residues. Looked up from germline, CDR1 is MNHNY and CDR2 is SVGAGI (reference sequence). J gave up 3 bases and V 2 bases, and 1 base lay outside the gene matches. The CDR3 sequence is CASSYGGDYEQYF. The CDR3 DNA reads TGTGCCAGCAGTTACGGGGGGGACTACGAGCAGTACTTC.

CDR3 amino acids: CASSAHQGSEAFF. The CDR3 nucleotides read TGTGCCAGCAGCGCCCATCAGGGCTCTGAAGCTTTCTTT. The V and J genes are TRBV9 and TRBJ1-1, with a possible D match to TRBD1 (5 bases). V lost 3 bases, J lost 6 bases, and 12 bases lay in between. Per germline, CDR1 SGDLS and CDR2 YYNGEE. CDR3 length: 13 residues.

The gene calls are TRBV18 and TRBJ2-2; 9 nucleotides line up with TRBD1. Germline-derived CDR1 and CDR2 are KGHSH and LQKENI. This CDR3 comprises 19 residues. Unmatched junction bases numbered 12, after V lost 4 bases and J lost 0 bases. This chain's CDR3 is CASSLSGTGPSANTGELFF. CDR3 sequence (DNA): TGTGCCAGCTCACTCTCCGGGACAGGGCCGTCCGCGAACACCGGGGAGCTGTTTTTT.

J is TRBJ1-4 and V is TRBV2, with D uncertain. V dropped 6 bases and J dropped 7 bases, with 12 bases sitting between them. This CDR3 comprises 13 residues. CDR1 SNHLY and CDR2 FYNNEI come from the germline V gene. The CDR3 region has the DNA TGTGCCAGCAGCGCAGGTGTTAGTGAAAAACTGTTTTTT. This gives the protein CASSAGVSEKLFF.

This clone was counted once. The V and J genes are TRBV28 and TRBJ2-7; TRBD2 matches at 7 bases. J gave up 5 bases and V 4 bases, and 2 bases lay outside the gene matches. Germline values: CDR1 MDHEN, CDR2 SYDVKM. The CDR3 contains 12 residues. Here the CDR3 DNA reads TGTGCCAGCAGTTGGGACTACAACGAGCAGTACTTC. It codes for CASSWDYNEQYF.

This sequence joins TRBV5-6 and TRBJ1-6, with 8 positions matching TRBD1. The V gene end was trimmed by 4 bases and the J gene end by 10 bases; junction bases not matched to a gene: 4. Germline lookup yields CDR1 SGHDT and CDR2 YYEEEE. This CDR3 comprises 13 residues. The chain's CDR3 is CASSPGTGSPLHF. The CDR3 nucleotides are TGTGCCAGCAGCCCCGGGACAGGATCACCCCTCCACTTT.

The chain recombines TRBV28 with TRBJ2-5, with 11 nucleotides matching TRBD2. The J call may be faulty, since TRBJ2-7 better matches the DNA end. There are 17 residues in the CDR3. CDR1 is MDHEN and CDR2 is SYDVKM in the germline V gene. In nucleotides, the CDR3 is TGTGCCAGCAGTCCTCGAATGACTAGCGGGACTCCCTACGAGCAGTACTTC. This codes for CASSPRMTSGTPYEQYF.

This clone was observed a handful of times. The chain joins TRBV6-5 to TRBJ1-2; D may be TRBD1 (6 bases). V was cut by 1 base and J by 3 bases, with 9 bases left in between. This CDR3 has 14 amino acids. Per the germline V gene, CDR1 is MNHEY and CDR2 is SVGAGI. The CDR3 DNA is TGTGCCAGCAGTTACTTATACAGGGACTATGGCTACACCTTC. It translates to CASSYLYRDYGYTF.

This clone was observed a single time. The chain joins TRBV19 to TRBJ2-1, with 9 positions matching TRBD2. Germline trimming cut 4 bases from V and 3 bases from J; bases unmatched to any gene: 4. Germline V gene lookup returns CDR1 LNHDA and CDR2 SQIVND (reference sequence). The CDR3 length is 15 residues. CDR3: CASSSGGALYNEQFF. DNA of the CDR3: TGTGCCAGTAGTAGCGGGGGGGCCCTCTACAATGAGCAGTTCTTC.

This rearrangement joins TRBV19 to TRBJ1-2; 7 bases are a match to TRBD1. The V gene's germline CDR1 is LNHDA and CDR2 SQIVND (reference sequence). The ends lost 5 bases at V and 6 bases at J; junction bases unmatched: 6. The CDR3 is 13 residues long. Here the CDR3 DNA reads TGTGCCAGTAGTCGGAGGCAGGGGGATGGCTACACCTTC. This encodes CASSRRQGDGYTF.

The CDR3 DNA is TGTGCCAGCAGGCGTACAGGGGGTTTGCGAGAGCAGTACTTC. Its translation: CASRRTGGLREQYF. The gene calls are TRBV5-6 and TRBJ2-7; the match to TRBD1 covers 8 bases. Trimming at V came to 5 bases and at J to 7 bases, leaving 11 bases not matched to a gene. The CDR3 is 14 amino acids. The germline gives CDR1 SGHDT, CDR2 YYEEEE.

V and J are TRBV6-1 and TRBJ1-1; unclear D gene. Germline CDR1 is MNHNS and CDR2 is SASEGT. This CDR3 spans 11 amino acids. Trimming took off 9 bases at V and 3 bases at J, with 8 bases between the two ends. The CDR3 region is CASIFYTEAFF. The CDR3 DNA sequence: TGTGCCAGTATCTTCTACACTGAAGCTTTCTTT.

The sample holds a few counts of this clone. The chain joins TRBV10-2 to TRBJ2-1, with D tentatively TRBD2 (6 bases). The CDR3 is 14 amino acids. Trimming removed 6 bases at V and 8 bases at J, with 17 bases between. Germline-derived CDR1 and CDR2 are WSHSY and SAAADI. The DNA of the CDR3 is TGCGCCAGCAGCCGGGACTCACTGTGGGATGAGCAGTTCTTC. This codes for CASSRDSLWDEQFF.

This clone was seen a single time. This chain uses TRBV7-6 with TRBJ2-7; 7 positions agree with TRBD1. The V segment lost 6 bases and the J segment 7 bases; nucleotides outside the gene matches: 12. Looked up from germline, CDR1 is SGHVS and CDR2 is FNYEAQ. This CDR3 spans 14 amino acids. CDR3 nucleotides: TGTGCCAGCAGACCAAACGGACAGGTGCAAGAGCAGTACTTC. Protein product: CASRPNGQVQEQYF.

CDR3 loop: CASSTARQGANTGELFF. CDR3 sequence (DNA): TGTGCCAGCAGCACCGCCCGACAGGGGGCGAACACCGGGGAGCTGTTTTTT. The chain uses TRBV7-8 and TRBJ2-2; 9 bases agree with TRBD1. The CDR3 runs 17 residues. CDR1 SGHVS and CDR2 FQNEAQ come from the germline V gene. The ends lost 5 bases at V and 0 bases at J; junction bases unmatched: 7.

The chain uses TRBV5-1 and TRBJ2-1; 7 bases map to TRBD2. V lost 0 bases, J lost 6 bases, and 9 bases stayed unmatched. This CDR3 contains 16 residues. Germline lookup yields CDR1 SGHRS and CDR2 YFSETQ. The CDR3 region is CASSLEPAGLGNEQFF. As DNA, the CDR3 is TGCGCCAGCAGCTTGGAGCCAGCGGGATTGGGCAATGAGCAGTTCTTC.

Comment on this clone: In the same sample, other DNA sequences code for this CDR3. CDR3 in amino acids: CASRPKQTGGYNEQFF. The CDR3 DNA reads as TGTGCCAGCAGGCCTAAACAGACGGGGGGCTACAATGAGCAGTTCTTC. J is TRBJ2-1 and V is TRBV28; TRBD2 agrees at 7 bases. Per the germline V gene, CDR1 is MDHEN and CDR2 is SYDVKM. With V trimmed by 6 bases and J by 3 bases, 11 bases remained unmatched. The CDR3 runs 16 residues.

The rearrangement uses TRBV6-1 and TRBJ1-2; TRBD1 is a possible D gene (5 bases). From germline, CDR1 is MNHNS and CDR2 SASEGT. The CDR3 consists of 12 residues. Trimming shortened V by 1 base and J by 7 bases, and 7 bases separated the two germline ends. As DNA, the CDR3 is TGTGCCAGCAGTGAAGTTAGGGGTGGCTACACCTTC. Amino acid sequence: CASSEVRGGYTF.

The V call is TRBV2, the J call TRBJ1-2; D is uncertain. Germline values: CDR1 SNHLY, CDR2 FYNNEI. The V and J ends lost 10 bases and 5 bases respectively, with 20 bases between them. The CDR3 totals 14 residues. The CDR3 reads CATPKVANKYGYTF. In nucleotides, the CDR3 is TGTGCCACACCAAAGGTAGCAAACAAGTATGGCTACACCTTC.

The V gene is TRBV7-3, the J gene TRBJ2-7, with a tentative D call TRBD1 (5 bases). This CDR3 region has 14 residues. V lost 5 bases and J 2 bases, leaving 13 bases between the germline ends. The V gene's germline CDR1 is SGHTA and CDR2 FQGTGA. CDR3 region: CASSLTQGAYEQYF. The CDR3 DNA sequence: TGTGCCAGCAGCCTTACCCAGGGTGCCTACGAGCAGTACTTC.

This clone was seen a handful of times. The V and J genes are TRBV13 and TRBJ2-3, with 8 bases that match TRBD2. Per the germline V gene, CDR1 is PRHDT and CDR2 is FYEKMQ (reference sequence). The V gene end was trimmed by 5 bases and the J gene end by 5 bases; junction bases not matched to a gene: 6. The CDR3 sequence is 14 residues long. CDR3 bases: TGTGCCAGCAGCCCCCGGGAGGGCCGAGATACGCAGTATTTT. Amino acid sequence: CASSPREGRDTQYF.

The V and J genes are TRBV6-5 and TRBJ1-5, with D possibly TRBD1 on 6 matching bases. The CDR3 contains 14 residues. Germline CDR1 reads MNHEY; CDR2 reads SVGAGI. V was shortened by 6 bases and J by 3 bases, with 12 bases between the two germline ends. The CDR3 loop reads CASREGQNNQPQHF. The CDR3, as DNA: TGTGCCAGCAGAGAAGGACAGAACAATCAGCCCCAGCATTTT.

Only one count was recorded for this clone. The genes are TRBV6-1 and TRBJ1-2; possible D gene TRBD1, 6 bases. The germline V gene has CDR1 MNHNS and CDR2 SASEGT. The CDR3 consists of 14 residues. Trimming cost V 7 bases and J 3 bases, with 15 bases left between them. The CDR3 DNA sequence: TGTGCCAGCATACCAGGGACACATGACTATGGCTACACCTTC. This sequence encodes CASIPGTHDYGYTF.

The sample holds one count of this clone. This rearrangement joins TRBV5-1 to TRBJ2-3, with 10 bases fitting TRBD1. This CDR3 spans 16 amino acids. Germline lookup yields CDR1 SGHRS and CDR2 YFSETQ. With V trimmed by 0 bases and J by 5 bases, 6 bases remained unmatched. The CDR3: CASSLARDRGIDTQYF. CDR3 DNA sequence: TGCGCCAGCAGCTTGGCACGGGACAGGGGCATAGATACGCAGTATTTT.

The V gene is TRBV4-1, the J gene TRBJ1-1; D is unresolved. Germline lookup yields CDR1 MGHRA and CDR2 YSYEKL. V shed 4 bases and J shed 3 bases, with 15 bases lying between them. The CDR3 covers 15 residues. The CDR3 region is CASSRTPEGDTEAFF. The DNA for the CDR3 is TGCGCCAGCAGCCGCACCCCCGAGGGAGACACTGAAGCTTTCTTT.

The chain carries TRBV9 and TRBJ2-5, with 8 bases fitting TRBD1. Trimming at V came to 4 bases and at J to 5 bases, leaving 16 bases not matched to a gene. There are 17 residues in the CDR3. Per the germline V gene, CDR1 is SGDLS and CDR2 is YYNGEE. The CDR3 spells CASSNNPQGAQLETQYF. As DNA, the CDR3 is TGTGCCAGCAGCAACAACCCCCAGGGGGCGCAACTGGAGACCCAGTACTTC. The full variable domain, completed using reference TRBV9 and TRBJ2-5, is DSGVTQTPKHLITATGQRVTLRCSPRSGDLSVYWYQQSLDQGLQFLIQYYNGEERAKGNILERFSAQQFPDLHSELNLSSLELGDSALYFCASSNNPQGAQLETQYFGPGTRLLVL.

The CDR3 bases are TGTGCCAGCAGTAGAAGGGGGCAGGAAGATACGCAGTATTTT. Translation gives CASSRRGQEDTQYF. The gene calls are TRBV2 and TRBJ2-3, with 7 nucleotides matching TRBD1. Trimming at V came to 5 bases and at J to 5 bases, leaving 7 bases not matched to a gene. The V gene's germline CDR1 is SNHLY and CDR2 FYNNEI. CDR3 size: 14 residues.